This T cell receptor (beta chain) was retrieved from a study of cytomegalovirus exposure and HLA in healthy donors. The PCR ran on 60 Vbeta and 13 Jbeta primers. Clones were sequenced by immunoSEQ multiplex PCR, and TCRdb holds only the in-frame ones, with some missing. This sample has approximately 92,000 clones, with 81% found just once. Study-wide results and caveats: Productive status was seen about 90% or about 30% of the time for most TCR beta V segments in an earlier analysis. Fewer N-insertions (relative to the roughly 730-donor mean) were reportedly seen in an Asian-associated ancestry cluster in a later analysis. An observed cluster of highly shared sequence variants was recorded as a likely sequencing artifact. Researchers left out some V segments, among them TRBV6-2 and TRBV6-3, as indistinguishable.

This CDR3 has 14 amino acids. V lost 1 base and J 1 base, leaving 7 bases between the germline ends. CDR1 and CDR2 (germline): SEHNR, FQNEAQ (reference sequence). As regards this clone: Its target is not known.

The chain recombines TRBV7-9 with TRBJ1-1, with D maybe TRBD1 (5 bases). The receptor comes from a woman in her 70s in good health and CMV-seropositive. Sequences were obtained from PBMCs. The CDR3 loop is CASSLGQTNTEAFF. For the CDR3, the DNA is TGTGCCAGCAGCTTAGGACAGACGAACACTGAAGCTTTCTTT.